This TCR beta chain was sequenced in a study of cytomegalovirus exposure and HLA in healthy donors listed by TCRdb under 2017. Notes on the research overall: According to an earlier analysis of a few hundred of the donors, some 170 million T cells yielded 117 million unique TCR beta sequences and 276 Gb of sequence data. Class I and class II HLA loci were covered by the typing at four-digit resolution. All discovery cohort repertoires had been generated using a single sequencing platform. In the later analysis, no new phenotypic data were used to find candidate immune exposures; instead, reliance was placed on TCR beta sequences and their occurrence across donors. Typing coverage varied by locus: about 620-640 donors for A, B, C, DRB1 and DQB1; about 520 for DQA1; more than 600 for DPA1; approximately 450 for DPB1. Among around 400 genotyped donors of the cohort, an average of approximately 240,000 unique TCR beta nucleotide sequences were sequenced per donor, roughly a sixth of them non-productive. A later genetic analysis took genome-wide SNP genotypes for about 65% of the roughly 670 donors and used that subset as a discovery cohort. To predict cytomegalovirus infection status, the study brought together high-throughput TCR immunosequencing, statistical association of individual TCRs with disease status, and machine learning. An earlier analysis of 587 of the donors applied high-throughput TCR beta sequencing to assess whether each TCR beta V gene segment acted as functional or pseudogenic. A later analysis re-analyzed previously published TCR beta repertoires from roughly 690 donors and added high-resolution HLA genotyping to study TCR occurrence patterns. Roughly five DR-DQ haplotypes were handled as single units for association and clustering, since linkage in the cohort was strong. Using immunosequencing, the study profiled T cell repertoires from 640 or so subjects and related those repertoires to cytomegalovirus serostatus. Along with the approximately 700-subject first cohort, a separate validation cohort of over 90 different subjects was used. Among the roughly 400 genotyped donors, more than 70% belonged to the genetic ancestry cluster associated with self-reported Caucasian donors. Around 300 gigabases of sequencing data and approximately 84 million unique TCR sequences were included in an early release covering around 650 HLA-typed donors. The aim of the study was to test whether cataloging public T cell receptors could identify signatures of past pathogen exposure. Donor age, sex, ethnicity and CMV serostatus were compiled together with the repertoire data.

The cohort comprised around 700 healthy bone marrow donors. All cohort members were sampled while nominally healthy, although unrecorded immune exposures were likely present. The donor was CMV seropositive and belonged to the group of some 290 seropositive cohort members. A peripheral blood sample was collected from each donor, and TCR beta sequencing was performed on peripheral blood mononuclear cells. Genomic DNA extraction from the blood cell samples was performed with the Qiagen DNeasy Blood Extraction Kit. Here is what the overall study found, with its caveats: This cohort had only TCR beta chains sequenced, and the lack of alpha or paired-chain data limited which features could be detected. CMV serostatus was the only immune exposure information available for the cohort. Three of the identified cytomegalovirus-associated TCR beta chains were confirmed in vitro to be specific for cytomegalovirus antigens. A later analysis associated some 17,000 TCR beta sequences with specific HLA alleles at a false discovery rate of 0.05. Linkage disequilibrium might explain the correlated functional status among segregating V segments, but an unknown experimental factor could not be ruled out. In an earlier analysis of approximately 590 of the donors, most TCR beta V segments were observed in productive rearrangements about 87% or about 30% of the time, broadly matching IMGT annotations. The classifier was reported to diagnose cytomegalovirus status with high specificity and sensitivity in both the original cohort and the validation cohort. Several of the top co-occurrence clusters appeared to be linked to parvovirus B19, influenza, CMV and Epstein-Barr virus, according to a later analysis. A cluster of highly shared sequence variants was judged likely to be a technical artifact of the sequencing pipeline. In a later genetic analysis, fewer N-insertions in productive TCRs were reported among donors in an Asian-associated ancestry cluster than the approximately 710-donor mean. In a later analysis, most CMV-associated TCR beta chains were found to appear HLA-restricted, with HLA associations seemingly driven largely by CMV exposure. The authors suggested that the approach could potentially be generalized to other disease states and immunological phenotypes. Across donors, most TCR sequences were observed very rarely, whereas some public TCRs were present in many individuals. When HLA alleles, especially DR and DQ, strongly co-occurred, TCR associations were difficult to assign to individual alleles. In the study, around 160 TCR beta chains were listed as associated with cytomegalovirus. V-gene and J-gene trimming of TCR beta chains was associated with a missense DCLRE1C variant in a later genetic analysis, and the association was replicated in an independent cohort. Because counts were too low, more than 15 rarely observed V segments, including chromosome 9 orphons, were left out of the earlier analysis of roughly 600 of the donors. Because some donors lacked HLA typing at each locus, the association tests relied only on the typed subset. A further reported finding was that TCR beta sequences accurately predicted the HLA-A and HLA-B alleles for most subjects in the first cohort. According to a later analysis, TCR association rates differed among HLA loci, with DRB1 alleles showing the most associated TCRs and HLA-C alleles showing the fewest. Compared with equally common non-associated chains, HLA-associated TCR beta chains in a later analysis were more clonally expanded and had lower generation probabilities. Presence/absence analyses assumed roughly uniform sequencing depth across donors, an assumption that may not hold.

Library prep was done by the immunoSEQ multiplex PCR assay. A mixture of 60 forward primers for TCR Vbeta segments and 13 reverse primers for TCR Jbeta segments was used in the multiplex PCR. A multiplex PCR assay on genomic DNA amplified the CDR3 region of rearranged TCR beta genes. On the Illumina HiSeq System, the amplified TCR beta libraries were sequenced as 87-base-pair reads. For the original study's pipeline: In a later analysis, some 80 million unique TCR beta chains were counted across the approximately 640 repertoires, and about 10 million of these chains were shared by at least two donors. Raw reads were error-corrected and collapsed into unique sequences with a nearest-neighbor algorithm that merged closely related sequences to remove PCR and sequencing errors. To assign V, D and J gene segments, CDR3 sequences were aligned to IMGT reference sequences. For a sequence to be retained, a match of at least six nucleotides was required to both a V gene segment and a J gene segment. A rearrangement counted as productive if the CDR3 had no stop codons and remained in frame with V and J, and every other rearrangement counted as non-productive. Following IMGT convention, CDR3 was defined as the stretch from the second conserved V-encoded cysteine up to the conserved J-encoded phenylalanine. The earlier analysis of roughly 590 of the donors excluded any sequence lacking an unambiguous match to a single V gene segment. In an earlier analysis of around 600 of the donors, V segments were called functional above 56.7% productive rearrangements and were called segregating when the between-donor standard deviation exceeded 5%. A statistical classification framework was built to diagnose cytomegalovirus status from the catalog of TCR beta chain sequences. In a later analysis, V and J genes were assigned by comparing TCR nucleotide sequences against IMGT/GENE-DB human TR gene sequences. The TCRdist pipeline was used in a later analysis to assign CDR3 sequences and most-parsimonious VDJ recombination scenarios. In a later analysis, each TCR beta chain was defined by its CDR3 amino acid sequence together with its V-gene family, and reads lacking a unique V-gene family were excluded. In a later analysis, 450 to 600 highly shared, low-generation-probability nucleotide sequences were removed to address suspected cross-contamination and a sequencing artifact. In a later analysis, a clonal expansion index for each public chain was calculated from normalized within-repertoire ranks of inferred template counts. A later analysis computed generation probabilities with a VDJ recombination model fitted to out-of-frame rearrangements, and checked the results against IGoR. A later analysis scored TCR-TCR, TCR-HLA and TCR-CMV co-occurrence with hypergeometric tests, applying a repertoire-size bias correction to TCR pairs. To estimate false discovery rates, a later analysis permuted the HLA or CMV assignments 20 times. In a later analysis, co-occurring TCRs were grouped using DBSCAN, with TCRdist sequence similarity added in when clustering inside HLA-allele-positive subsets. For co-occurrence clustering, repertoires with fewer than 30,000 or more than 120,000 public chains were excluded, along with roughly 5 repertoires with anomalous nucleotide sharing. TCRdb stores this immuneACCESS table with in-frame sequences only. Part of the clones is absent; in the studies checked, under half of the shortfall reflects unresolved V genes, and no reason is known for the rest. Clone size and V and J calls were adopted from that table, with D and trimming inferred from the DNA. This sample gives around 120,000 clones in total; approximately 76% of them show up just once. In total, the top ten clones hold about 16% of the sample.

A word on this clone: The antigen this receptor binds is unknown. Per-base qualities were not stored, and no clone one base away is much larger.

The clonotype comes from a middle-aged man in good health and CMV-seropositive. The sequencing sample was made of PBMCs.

The base sequence is TGTGCCAGCAGTTCCCGAAACTCCCTGAGTGGCTACACCTTC. The encoded protein is CASSSRNSLSGYTF. Recombination connected TRBV27 to TRBJ1-2; the D segment cannot be called with confidence. Taken from the germline V gene (reference sequence), the CDR1 and CDR2 loops are MNHEY and SMNVEV. The CDR3 contains 14 residues, cysteine and phenylalanine counted. CDR3 DNA is the only sequence kept; it has 42 bases, read in frame from the first base. V and J lose 4 bases and 7 bases, and a span of 16 bases separates them.